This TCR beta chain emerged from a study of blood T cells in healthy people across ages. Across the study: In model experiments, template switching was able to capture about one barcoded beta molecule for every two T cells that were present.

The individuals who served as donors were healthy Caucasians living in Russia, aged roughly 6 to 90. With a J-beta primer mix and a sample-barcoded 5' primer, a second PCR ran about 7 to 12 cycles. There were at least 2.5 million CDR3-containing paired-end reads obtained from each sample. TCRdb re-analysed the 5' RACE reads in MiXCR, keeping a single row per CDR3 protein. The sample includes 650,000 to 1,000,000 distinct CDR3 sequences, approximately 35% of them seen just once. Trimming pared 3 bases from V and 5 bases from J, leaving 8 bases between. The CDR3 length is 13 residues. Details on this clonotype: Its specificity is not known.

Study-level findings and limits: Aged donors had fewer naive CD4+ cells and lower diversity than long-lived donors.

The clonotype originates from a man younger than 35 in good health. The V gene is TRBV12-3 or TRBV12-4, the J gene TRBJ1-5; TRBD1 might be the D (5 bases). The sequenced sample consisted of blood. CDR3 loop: CASSFAGDQPQHF. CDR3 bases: TGTGCCAGCAGTTTTGCGGGGGATCAGCCCCAGCATTTT.